The source of this TCR beta chain is a study of cytomegalovirus exposure and HLA in healthy donors. In its sample, this clone was seen a few times. The antigen remains unidentified. 60 Vbeta and 13 Jbeta primers were used in PCR. Using immunoSEQ multiplex PCR, the repertoire was profiled, and TCRdb retains in-frame clones only, with some absent. The table has under 200,000 clones, 75% to 85% seen once. Study-wide results and caveats: By a later analysis, the bulk of CMV-associated TCR beta chains appeared HLA-restricted. Reports credit the classifier with highly specific, highly sensitive diagnosis of cytomegalovirus status. The study recorded 164 TCR beta chains that were cytomegalovirus-associated.

This CDR3 has 14 amino acids. V lost 0 bases to trimming and J lost 8 bases, with 9 bases between them. Germline values: CDR1 SGHRS, CDR2 YFSETQ. The J gene is TRBJ1-6, the V gene TRBV5-1, with a weak D call TRBD1 (6 bases). The sequenced sample consisted of PBMCs. The clonotype originates from a girl aged 2 to 10 in good health and CMV-seropositive. The CDR3 loop is CASSLGQADSPLHF. The CDR3 nucleotides are TGCGCCAGCAGCTTGGGACAGGCAGATTCACCCCTCCACTTT.